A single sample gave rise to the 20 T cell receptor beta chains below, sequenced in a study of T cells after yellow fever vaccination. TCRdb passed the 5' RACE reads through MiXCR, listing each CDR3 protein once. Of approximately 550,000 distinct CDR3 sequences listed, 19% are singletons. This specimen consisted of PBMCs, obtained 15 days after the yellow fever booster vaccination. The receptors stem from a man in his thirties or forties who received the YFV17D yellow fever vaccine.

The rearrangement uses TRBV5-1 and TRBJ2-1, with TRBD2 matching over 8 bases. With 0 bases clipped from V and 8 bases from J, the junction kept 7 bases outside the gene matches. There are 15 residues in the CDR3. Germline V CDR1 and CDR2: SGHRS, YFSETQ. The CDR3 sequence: CASSLGAGVGYEQFF. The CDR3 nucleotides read TGCGCCAGCAGCTTGGGAGCGGGAGTGGGGTATGAGCAGTTCTTC.

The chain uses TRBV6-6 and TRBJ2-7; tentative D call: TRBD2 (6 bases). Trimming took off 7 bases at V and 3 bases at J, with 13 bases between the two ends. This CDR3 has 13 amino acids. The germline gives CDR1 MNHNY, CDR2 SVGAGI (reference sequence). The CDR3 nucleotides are TGTGCCAGCACCAACGGGGGAATCTACGAGCAGTACTTC. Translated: CASTNGGIYEQYF.

CDR3 protein: CASSLDRVDEQYF. CDR3 nucleotides: TGCGCCAGCAGCTTGGACAGGGTGGACGAGCAGTACTTC. The chain is built from TRBV5-1 and TRBJ2-7; maybe TRBD1 (6 bases). In germline, CDR1 is SGHRS, CDR2 YFSETQ. The V end lost 0 bases, the J end lost 5 bases, and 9 bases lay between the germline ends. This CDR3 spans 13 amino acids.

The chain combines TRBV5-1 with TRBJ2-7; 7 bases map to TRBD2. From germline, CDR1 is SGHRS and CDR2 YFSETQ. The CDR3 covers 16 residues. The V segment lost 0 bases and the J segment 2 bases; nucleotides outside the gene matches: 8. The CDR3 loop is CASSLVVGGPTYEQYF. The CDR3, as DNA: TGCGCCAGCAGCTTGGTCGTGGGAGGGCCGACCTACGAGCAGTACTTC. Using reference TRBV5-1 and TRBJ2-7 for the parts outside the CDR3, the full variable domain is KAGVTQTPRYLIKTRGQQVTLSCSPISGHRSVSWYQQTPGQGLQFLFEYFSETQRNKGNFPGRFSGRQFSNSRSEMNVSTLELGDSALYLCASSLVVGGPTYEQYFGPGTRLTVT.

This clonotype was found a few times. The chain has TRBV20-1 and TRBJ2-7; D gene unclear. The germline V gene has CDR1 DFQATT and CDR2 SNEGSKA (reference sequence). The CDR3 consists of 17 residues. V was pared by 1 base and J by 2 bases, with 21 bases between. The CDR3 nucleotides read TGCAGTGCTAGAGGGTTGGATCTGCGCGGATTTACCTACGAGCAGTACTTC. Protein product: CSARGLDLRGFTYEQYF.

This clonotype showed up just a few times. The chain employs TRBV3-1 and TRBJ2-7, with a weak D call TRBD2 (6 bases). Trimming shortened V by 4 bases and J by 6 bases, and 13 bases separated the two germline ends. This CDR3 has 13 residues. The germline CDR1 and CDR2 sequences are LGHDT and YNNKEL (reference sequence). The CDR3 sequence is CASSLGERVEQYF. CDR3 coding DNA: TGTGCCAGCAGCCTAGGGGAGCGGGTCGAGCAGTACTTC.

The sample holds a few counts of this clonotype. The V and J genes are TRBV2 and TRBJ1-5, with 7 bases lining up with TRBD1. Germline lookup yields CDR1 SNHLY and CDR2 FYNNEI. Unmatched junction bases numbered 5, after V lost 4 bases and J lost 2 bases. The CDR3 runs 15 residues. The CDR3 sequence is CASSGTGAGNQPQHF. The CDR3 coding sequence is TGTGCCAGCAGTGGTACAGGGGCTGGCAATCAGCCCCAGCATTTT.

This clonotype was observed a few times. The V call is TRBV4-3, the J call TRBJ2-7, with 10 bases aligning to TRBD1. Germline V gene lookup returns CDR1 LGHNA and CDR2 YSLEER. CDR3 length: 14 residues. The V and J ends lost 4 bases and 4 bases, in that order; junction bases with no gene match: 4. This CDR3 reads CASSRDRGVYEQYF. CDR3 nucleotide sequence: TGCGCCAGCAGCCGGGACAGGGGAGTTTACGAGCAGTACTTC.

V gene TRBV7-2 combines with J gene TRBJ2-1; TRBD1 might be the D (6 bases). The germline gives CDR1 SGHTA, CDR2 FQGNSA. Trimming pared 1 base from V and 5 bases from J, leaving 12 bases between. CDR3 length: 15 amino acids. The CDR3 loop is CASSLVTGQNNEQFF. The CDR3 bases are TGTGCCAGCAGCTTAGTCACAGGGCAAAACAATGAGCAGTTCTTC. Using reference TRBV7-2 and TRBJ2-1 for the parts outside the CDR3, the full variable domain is GAGVSQSPSNKVTEKGKDVELRCDPISGHTALYWYRQSLGQGLEFLIYFQGNSAPDKSGLPSDRFSAERTGGSVSTLTIQRTQQEDSAVYLCASSLVTGQNNEQFFGPGTRLTVL.

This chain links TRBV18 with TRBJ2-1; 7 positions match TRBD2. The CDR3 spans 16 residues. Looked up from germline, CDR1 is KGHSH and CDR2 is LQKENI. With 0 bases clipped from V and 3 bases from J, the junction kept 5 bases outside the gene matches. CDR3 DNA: TGTGCCAGCTCACCACCGACGGGCGGGGGCTACAATGAGCAGTTCTTC. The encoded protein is CASSPPTGGGYNEQFF.

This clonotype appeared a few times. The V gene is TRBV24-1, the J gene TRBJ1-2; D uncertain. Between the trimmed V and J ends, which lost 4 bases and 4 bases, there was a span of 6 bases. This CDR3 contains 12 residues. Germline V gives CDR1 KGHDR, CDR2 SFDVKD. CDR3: CATSDQFYGYTF. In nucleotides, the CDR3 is TGTGCCACCAGTGACCAGTTCTATGGCTACACCTTC.

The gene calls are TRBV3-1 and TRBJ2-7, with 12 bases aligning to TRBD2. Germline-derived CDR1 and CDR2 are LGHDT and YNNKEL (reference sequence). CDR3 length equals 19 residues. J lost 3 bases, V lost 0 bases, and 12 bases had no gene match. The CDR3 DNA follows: TGTGCCAGCAGCCAAGATGCTAGCGGGAGGGGCCCCAGGGGCTACGAGCAGTACTTC. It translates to CASSQDASGRGPRGYEQYF.

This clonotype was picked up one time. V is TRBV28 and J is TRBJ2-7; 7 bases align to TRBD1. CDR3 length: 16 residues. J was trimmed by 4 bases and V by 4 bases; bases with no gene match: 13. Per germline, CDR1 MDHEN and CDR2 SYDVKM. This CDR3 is CASSSLRGWVTYEQYF. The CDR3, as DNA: TGTGCCAGCAGTTCCCTCAGGGGGTGGGTTACGTACGAGCAGTACTTC.

CDR3 DNA: TGTGCCAGCAGTTTAAACAAAAAAATAGCTGAAGCTTTCTTT. Protein: CASSLNKKIAEAFF. J is TRBJ1-1 and V is TRBV12-3 or TRBV12-4; unclear D gene. The CDR3 spans 14 residues. V was trimmed by 2 bases and J by 6 bases, leaving 13 bases between them.

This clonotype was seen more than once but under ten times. The CDR3 sequence is CASSLSGRAWNTQYF. DNA of the CDR3: TGTGCCAGCAGTTTAAGCGGGAGGGCGTGGAATACGCAGTATTTT. This sequence joins TRBV28 and TRBJ2-3; 10 positions match TRBD2. With 2 bases clipped from V and 7 bases from J, the junction kept 6 bases outside the gene matches. The CDR3 is made up of 15 amino acids. The germline V gene encodes CDR1 MDHEN and CDR2 SYDVKM.

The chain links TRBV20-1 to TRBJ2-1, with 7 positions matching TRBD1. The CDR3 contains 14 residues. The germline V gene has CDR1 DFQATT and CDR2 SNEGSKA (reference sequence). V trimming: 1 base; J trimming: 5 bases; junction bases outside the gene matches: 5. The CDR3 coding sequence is TGCAGTGCTAGAGGAGGGACAGCAGACAATGAGCAGTTCTTC. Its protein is CSARGGTADNEQFF.

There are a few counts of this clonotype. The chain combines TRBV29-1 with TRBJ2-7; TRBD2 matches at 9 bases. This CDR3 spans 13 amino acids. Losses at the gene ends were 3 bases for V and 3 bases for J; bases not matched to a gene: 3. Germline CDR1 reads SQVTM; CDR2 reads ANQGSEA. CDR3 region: CSVEGGRDYEQYF. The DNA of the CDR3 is TGCAGCGTTGAGGGCGGGAGGGACTACGAGCAGTACTTC.

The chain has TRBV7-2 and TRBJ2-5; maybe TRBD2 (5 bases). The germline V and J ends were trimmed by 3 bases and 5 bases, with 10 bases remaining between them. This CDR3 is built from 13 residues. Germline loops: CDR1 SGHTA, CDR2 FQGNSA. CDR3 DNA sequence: TGTGCCAGCAGCTTCGGGGTTACGGAGACCCAGTACTTC. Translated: CASSFGVTETQYF.

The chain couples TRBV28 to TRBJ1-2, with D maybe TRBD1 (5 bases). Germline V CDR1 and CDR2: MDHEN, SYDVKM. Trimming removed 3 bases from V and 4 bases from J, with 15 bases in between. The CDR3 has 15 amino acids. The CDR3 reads CASSFFQGEVYGYTF. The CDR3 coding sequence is TGTGCCAGCAGTTTTTTCCAGGGAGAGGTCTATGGCTACACCTTC.

The CDR3 nucleotides read TGTGCCAGCAGCTTAGTTGGGACAGGATATCAGCCCCAGCATTTT. As protein: CASSLVGTGYQPQHF. The rearrangement uses TRBV7-2 and TRBJ1-5, with 8 bases aligning to TRBD1. The V and J ends lost 1 base and 5 bases, in that order; junction bases with no gene match: 4. The V gene's germline CDR1 is SGHTA and CDR2 FQGNSA. The CDR3 contains 15 residues.